This T cell receptor beta chain was found in a study of blood T cells in healthy people across ages. Concerning this clonotype itself: Its matching antigen is unknown. The junction departs from germline at one end; a sequencing error may be responsible.

Primed by a sample-barcoded 5' primer and a J-beta primer mix, a second PCR proceeded for about 7 to 11 cycles. A template-switch adaptor with 12 random nucleotides tagged each cDNA molecule. TCRdb used MiXCR to reprocess the 5' RACE reads, holding one entry per CDR3 protein. The repertoire consists of 450,000 to 700,000 distinct CDR3 sequences, with roughly 28% occurring once and the leading ten covering about 18%. Study results and limitations: A greater number of naive CD4+ cells and higher diversity distinguished long-lived donors from aged donors.

The germline V gene has CDR1 SGHVS and CDR2 FNYEAQ. This CDR3 is 15 amino acids long. The sample was blood. The gene calls are TRBV7-6 and TRBJ1-3; D possibly corresponds to TRBD1 (5 bases). The clonotype comes from a woman in her 70s in good health. CDR3: CASSLPGEGGNTIYF. CDR3 nucleotide sequence: TGCGCCAGCAGCCTCCCGGGGGAGGGAGGAAACACCATATATTTT. Complete variable domain (other parts from reference TRBV7-6 and TRBJ1-3): GAGVSQSPRYKVTKRGQDVALRCDPISGHVSLYWYRQALGQGPEFLTYFNYEAQQDKSGLPNDRFSAERPEGSISTLTIQRTEQRDSAMYRCASSLPGEGGNTIYFGEGSWLTVV.